These 27 T cell receptor beta chains were sequenced from one sample in a study of T cell changes during pregnancy in multiple sclerosis. The method was immunoSEQ multiplex PCR; TCRdb's version includes in-frame clones alone and lacks a portion of them. The sample holds 70,000 to 80,000 clones, approximately 92% seen once. The sample in question was peripheral blood, obtained in the first trimester of pregnancy. Receptors were obtained from a female donor with multiple sclerosis, enrolled in a pregnancy study.

V is TRBV28 and J is TRBJ2-7; TRBD1 agrees at 8 bases. This CDR3 is built from 14 residues. Per the germline V gene, CDR1 is MDHEN and CDR2 is SYDVKM. V shed 6 bases and J 3 bases; nucleotides not matched to a gene: 7. In nucleotides, the CDR3 is TGTGCCAGCAGGCGGGGACAGGAGTTCTACGAGCAGTACTTC. This encodes CASRRGQEFYEQYF.

V usage is TRBV7-8 and J usage is TRBJ1-1; D is undetermined. CDR1 and CDR2 from the germline V gene are SGHVS and FQNEAQ. The CDR3 spans 13 residues. V gave up 5 bases and J gave up 4 bases, with 11 bases separating them. This CDR3 is CASSLFLSTEAFF. CDR3 sequence (DNA): TGTGCCAGCAGCCTTTTCCTTTCCACTGAAGCTTTCTTT.

A few counts support this clone. J is TRBJ1-4 and V is TRBV27, with D perhaps matching TRBD1 (5 bases). The CDR3 is made up of 14 amino acids. In germline, CDR1 is MNHEY, CDR2 SMNVEV (reference sequence). Trimming took off 4 bases at V and 8 bases at J, with 14 bases between the two ends. The CDR3 DNA follows: TGTGCCAGCAGTTCCGCGGGGCTATTCGAAAAACTGTTTTTT. It yields the protein CASSSAGLFEKLFF.

This chain links TRBV27 with TRBJ1-5; D unresolved. Trimming cost V 6 bases and J 1 base, with 13 bases left between them. CDR3 length: 15 amino acids. Germline V CDR1 and CDR2: MNHEY, SMNVEV (reference sequence). CDR3 in DNA: TGTGCCAGCAGGCCATACATTTACAGCAATCAGCCCCAGCATTTT. It encodes CASRPYIYSNQPQHF.

This chain joins TRBV7-6 and TRBJ2-1, with 14 bases matching TRBD2. CDR1 is SGHVS, CDR2 FNYEAQ, per germline. The CDR3 contains 16 residues. The ends lost 6 bases at V and 6 bases at J; junction bases unmatched: 7. CDR3 residues: CASSLGLAGGSNEQFF. The DNA of the CDR3 is TGTGCCAGCAGTCTAGGACTAGCGGGGGGTTCCAATGAGCAGTTCTTC.

Only a few counts were recorded for this clone. This chain joins TRBV4-2 and TRBJ2-4; D perhaps matches TRBD2 (6 bases). V was clipped by 4 bases and J by 7 bases, with 14 bases between them. The CDR3 has 14 amino acids. Germline V lookup: CDR1 LGHNA, CDR2 YNFKEQ. CDR3 bases: TGTGCCAGCAGCCCCCGACTAGGCGGCAACATTCAGTACTTC. This encodes CASSPRLGGNIQYF.

The genes are TRBV10-3 and TRBJ2-7; 7 bases map to TRBD2. Germline-derived CDR1 and CDR2 are ENHRY and SYGVKD. Losses at the gene ends were 4 bases for V and 0 bases for J; bases not matched to a gene: 6. The CDR3 totals 15 residues. CDR3 sequence: CAISAGRGISYEQYF. CDR3 sequence (DNA): TGTGCCATCAGTGCGGGGAGGGGAATCTCCTACGAGCAGTACTTC.

The genes are TRBV7-2 and TRBJ2-5; the D gene is possibly TRBD2 (6 bases). The CDR3 covers 14 residues. V was cut by 3 bases and J by 4 bases, with 12 bases left in between. In germline, CDR1 is SGHTA, CDR2 FQGNSA. The CDR3 sequence is CASSLNGEVETQYF. In DNA, the CDR3 is TGTGCCAGCAGCTTGAACGGGGAGGTAGAGACCCAGTACTTC. The entire variable domain, with the rest obtained from reference TRBV7-2 and TRBJ2-5, is as follows: GAGVSQSPSNKVTEKGKDVELRCDPISGHTALYWYRQSLGQGLEFLIYFQGNSAPDKSGLPSDRFSAERTGGSVSTLTIQRTQQEDSAVYLCASSLNGEVETQYFGPGTRLLVL.

In nucleotides, the CDR3 is TGTGCCAGCAGCCGTACCGGGACAGGGGTCTATGGCTACACCTTC. Its translation: CASSRTGTGVYGYTF. This rearrangement joins TRBV7-3 to TRBJ1-2; 10 bases map to TRBD1. The germline gives CDR1 SGHTA, CDR2 FQGTGA. The CDR3 is made up of 15 amino acids. With V trimmed by 5 bases and J by 4 bases, 7 bases remained unmatched.

The chain carries TRBV4-2 and TRBJ1-1; D remains ambiguous. Trimming shortened V by 3 bases and J by 1 base, and 12 bases separated the two germline ends. Germline V gives CDR1 LGHNA, CDR2 YNFKEQ. The CDR3 loop spans 15 amino acids. In nucleotides, the CDR3 is TGTGCCAGCAGCCAGTTGACACCCTCGAACACTGAAGCTTTCTTT. Protein product: CASSQLTPSNTEAFF.

V usage is TRBV5-1 and J usage is TRBJ2-7, with TRBD2 identical over 11 bases. V lost 3 bases to trimming and J lost 6 bases; unmatched junction nucleotides: 5. The CDR3 totals 14 residues. The germline V gene encodes CDR1 SGHRS and CDR2 YFSETQ. CDR3 region: CASSYLAGGGEQYF. CDR3 sequence (DNA): TGCGCCAGCAGCTACCTAGCGGGAGGAGGCGAGCAGTACTTC.

The table lists this clone with a few counts. V and J are TRBV19 and TRBJ1-5; 7 nucleotides align to TRBD1. CDR1 and CDR2 (germline): LNHDA, SQIVND (reference sequence). The CDR3 totals 14 residues. J gave up 10 bases and V 11 bases, and 17 bases lay outside the gene matches. The CDR3 sequence is CAVGLDRATLPQHF. The CDR3 nucleotides are TGTGCCGTGGGGCTAGACAGGGCAACGTTACCCCAGCATTTT.

This chain uses TRBV5-1 with TRBJ1-1; D is possibly TRBD1 (5 bases). Germline CDR1 and CDR2: SGHRS and YFSETQ. The germline V and J ends were trimmed by 1 base and 1 base, with 11 bases remaining between them. The CDR3 length is 15 residues. The CDR3 bases are TGCGCCAGCAGCTTGTTGGAGGGGACGAACACTGAAGCTTTCTTT. As protein: CASSLLEGTNTEAFF.

The V and J genes are TRBV5-1 and TRBJ1-2; D gene ambiguous. V was shortened by 0 bases and J by 0 bases, with 6 bases between the two germline ends. This CDR3 spans 14 amino acids. Germline CDR1 and CDR2: SGHRS and YFSETQ. The CDR3 sequence: CASSLERANYGYTF. The CDR3, as DNA: TGCGCCAGCAGCTTGGAAAGAGCTAACTATGGCTACACCTTC.

This clone occurred a few times. The J gene is TRBJ2-5, the V gene TRBV9; D may be TRBD2 (6 bases). The ends were cut back, 0 bases at V and 4 bases at J, with 13 bases in the middle. The CDR3 extends over 15 amino acids. The germline CDR1 and CDR2 sequences are SGDLS and YYNGEE. The CDR3 loop reads CASSVDGSSRETQYF. CDR3 DNA: TGTGCCAGCAGCGTAGACGGGAGTTCGAGAGAGACCCAGTACTTC.

V is TRBV5-1 and J is TRBJ2-1; TRBD2 matches 7 bases. V dropped 5 bases and J dropped 7; count of bases not matched to a gene: 3. The CDR3 has 12 residues. The germline V gene has CDR1 SGHRS and CDR2 YFSETQ. CDR3 DNA sequence: TGCGCCAGCAGTGGCGGGGGTAATGAGCAGTTCTTC. Residues: CASSGGGNEQFF.

The chain has TRBV7-8 and TRBJ2-5; 10 bases align to TRBD2. There are 20 residues in the CDR3. Germline CDR1 reads SGHVS; CDR2 reads FQNEAQ. The trim removed 1 base at V and 0 bases at J, leaving 14 bases unmatched. The DNA for the CDR3 is TGTGCCAGCAGCTTAGGGGTGGGAGCCCTAGCGGGGGCCTACCAAGAGACCCAGTACTTC. Translated: CASSLGVGALAGAYQETQYF.

The chain combines TRBV5-8 with TRBJ2-7, with TRBD1 matching 7 bases. The V gene's germline CDR1 is SGHTS and CDR2 YDEGEE. Trimming removed 2 bases from V and 2 bases from J; junction bases left unmatched: 7. This CDR3 contains 15 residues. The CDR3 spells CASSFTGVLTYEQYF. Written as DNA, the CDR3 is TGTGCCAGCAGCTTTACAGGGGTTCTTACCTACGAGCAGTACTTC.

This chain joins TRBV28 and TRBJ2-4, with 7 nucleotides matching TRBD2. Germline CDR1 reads MDHEN; CDR2 reads SYDVKM. CDR3 length: 14 amino acids. The V and J ends lost 8 bases and 1 base, in that order; junction bases with no gene match: 5. The CDR3 nucleotides read TGTGCCAGCGGTGGGGAGGGGGCCAAAAACATTCAGTACTTC. Encoded protein: CASGGEGAKNIQYF. Based on the CDR3 plus reference TRBV28 and TRBJ2-4, the full variable domain is DVKVTQSSRYLVKRTGEKVFLECVQDMDHENMFWYRQDPGLGLRLIYFSYDVKMKEKGDIPEGYSVSREKKERFSLILESASTNQTSMYLCASGGEGAKNIQYFGAGTRLSVL.

The V gene is TRBV15, the J gene TRBJ2-2, with 11 bases aligning to TRBD2. In germline, CDR1 is LNHNV, CDR2 YYDKDF (reference sequence). The CDR3 spans 18 residues. V was pared by 8 bases and J by 6 bases, with 17 bases of the junction left unmatched. Written as DNA, the CDR3 is TGTGCCACCGCCGTGACTAGCGGGATCCCGGATTGGCCCGGGGAGCTGTTTTTT. As protein: CATAVTSGIPDWPGELFF. Together with reference TRBV15 and TRBJ2-2, the CDR3 gives the full variable domain: DAMVIQNPRYQVTQFGKPVTLSCSQTLNHNVMYWYQQKSSQAPKLLFHYYDKDFNNEADTPDNFQSRRPNTSFCFLDIRSPGLGDTAMYLCATAVTSGIPDWPGELFFGEGSRLTVL.

This sequence joins TRBV7-2 and TRBJ2-6; perhaps TRBD2 as D (5 bases). Trimming left V 4 bases short and J 2 bases short, with 6 bases between. CDR1 and CDR2 from the germline V gene are SGHTA and FQGNSA. This CDR3 has 14 amino acids. As DNA, the CDR3 is TGTGCCAGCAGCTCGCGGGCTGGGGCCAACGTCCTGACTTTC. This sequence encodes CASSSRAGANVLTF.

This clone showed up just once. This chain uses TRBV9 with TRBJ2-3; 9 bases are a match to TRBD2. V gave up 7 bases and J gave up 5 bases; unmatched junction bases: 11. The CDR3 consists of 15 residues. Germline values: CDR1 SGDLS, CDR2 YYNGEE. The CDR3 loop is CASGPLAGGVDTQYF. CDR3 sequence (DNA): TGTGCCAGCGGACCCCTTGCGGGAGGGGTAGATACGCAGTATTTT.

J is TRBJ2-3 and V is TRBV4-1; TRBD2 is a possible D gene (7 bases). V lost 0 bases to trimming and J lost 2 bases, with 30 bases between them. The length of the CDR3 is 22 residues. Germline V CDR1 and CDR2: MGHRA, YSYEKL. The CDR3 DNA sequence: TGCGCCAGCAGCCAAGACCTTCCCAAGGGAGGGGGGATCCAAGGTCTCACAGATACGCAGTATTTT. This encodes CASSQDLPKGGGIQGLTDTQYF.

The genes are TRBV4-2 and TRBJ1-1; D may be TRBD1 (5 bases). This CDR3 is 16 amino acids long. Trimming cost V 0 bases and J 0 bases, with 11 bases left between them. The germline gives CDR1 LGHNA, CDR2 YNFKEQ. The CDR3 region has the DNA TGTGCCAGCAGCCAAGATCAGGGCAGGGTGAACACTGAAGCTTTCTTT. Translating it yields CASSQDQGRVNTEAFF.

This rearrangement joins TRBV7-2 to TRBJ2-7, with D perhaps matching TRBD2 (5 bases). Germline CDR1 is SGHTA and CDR2 is FQGNSA. This CDR3 has 14 residues. V gave up 5 bases and J gave up 4 bases, with 15 bases separating them. CDR3 coding DNA: TGTGCCAGCAGCCCTCGGGCCCGAGGGTACGAGCAGTACTTC. Translating gives CASSPRARGYEQYF.

The chain couples TRBV7-9 to TRBJ1-1; 10 bases map to TRBD1. V lost 0 bases and J lost 2; bases outside the gene matches: 3. The CDR3 loop spans 16 amino acids. Germline CDR1 SEHNR, CDR2 FQNEAQ (reference sequence). CDR3 sequence reads: CASSLAPTGGNTEAFF. The CDR3 nucleotides read TGTGCCAGCAGCTTAGCCCCGACAGGGGGCAACACTGAAGCTTTCTTT. Supplemented by reference TRBV7-9 and TRBJ1-1, the full variable domain reads DTGVSQNPRHKITKRGQNVTFRCDPISEHNRLYWYRQTLGQGPEFLTYFQNEAQLEKSRLLSDRFSAERPKGSFSTLEIQRTEQGDSAMYLCASSLAPTGGNTEAFFGQGTRLTVV.

The chain carries TRBV2 and TRBJ2-1; 8 bases align to TRBD2. This CDR3 has 19 residues. CDR1 is SNHLY, CDR2 FYNNEI, per germline. Trimming cost V 5 bases and J 0 bases; bases outside gene matches: 15. CDR3 sequence (DNA): TGTGCCAGCAGTCTGAGCGGGAGAAGGATGGGTAGCTCCTACAATGAGCAGTTCTTC. Encoded protein: CASSLSGRRMGSSYNEQFF. The full variable domain, in which reference TRBV2 and TRBJ2-1 provide the parts outside the CDR3, is EPEVTQTPSHQVTQMGQEVILRCVPISNHLYFYWYRQILGQKVEFLVSFYNNEISEKSEIFDDQFSVERPDGSNFTLKIRSTKLEDSAMYFCASSLSGRRMGSSYNEQFFGPGTRLTVL.